The 26 T cell receptor beta chains presented below share a single source sample, sequenced in a study of regulatory T cells in long-lasting Graves disease. Time point reported: newly diagnosed GD, antithyroid drugs for less than 3 months. Generation of the TCR library employed RNA extracted from PBMCs. According to the study, TCR beta libraries were built with iRepertoire HTBI primers and CDR3-region Arm-PCR. TCRdb passed the multiplex PCR reads through MiXCR, listing each CDR3 protein once. The repertoire has fewer than 650,000 distinct CDR3 sequences, about 15% of them found once; the top ten carry 15% to 20%. Separately, the same data were catalogued under a study of T cells in Graves' hyperthyroidism and ophthalmopathy.

Material: peripheral blood mononuclear cells (PBMCs), obtained at new diagnosis, from a patient treated with antithyroid drugs. The receptors were gathered from a woman aged 25 to 45 with Graves disease.

The chain uses TRBV3-1 and TRBJ2-7; no definite D call. This CDR3 is 13 amino acids long. V gave up 11 bases and J gave up 0 bases, with 14 bases separating them. Germline CDR1 reads LGHDT; CDR2 reads YNNKEL (reference sequence). The CDR3 here is CASQRGSSYEQYF. The CDR3 DNA sequence: TGTGCCTCTCAACGCGGAAGCTCCTACGAGCAGTACTTC.

This clonotype was seen repeatedly, ten times or more. This chain links TRBV29-1 with TRBJ2-1; tentative D call: TRBD2 (6 bases). Germline CDR1 reads SQVTM; CDR2 reads ANQGSEA. The CDR3 loop spans 15 amino acids. The V end was cut by 3 bases, the J end by 5 bases, with 17 bases between. The CDR3 protein is CSVDWDLGPHNEQFF. DNA for the CDR3: TGCAGCGTTGATTGGGACTTGGGGCCTCACAATGAGCAGTTCTTC.

This clonotype was found many times. J is TRBJ1-2 and V is TRBV28, with no clear D. V was clipped by 6 bases and J by 4 bases, with 6 bases between them. Per germline, CDR1 MDHEN and CDR2 SYDVKM. CDR3 size: 11 residues. The CDR3 region is CASRGIYGYTF. The CDR3 DNA reads as TGTGCCAGCAGGGGTATCTATGGCTACACCTTC.

This clonotype has a count of ten or more. The gene calls are TRBV2 and TRBJ2-7; D not certain. Trimming pared 6 bases from V and 0 bases from J, leaving 9 bases between. This CDR3 has 13 residues. Per germline, CDR1 SNHLY and CDR2 FYNNEI. The CDR3 nucleotides are TGTGCCAGCAGGGACCGCCCCTCCTACGAGCAGTACTTC. Translation gives CASRDRPSYEQYF. Full variable domain (remainder filled in from reference TRBV2 and TRBJ2-7): EPEVTQTPSHQVTQMGQEVILRCVPISNHLYFYWYRQILGQKVEFLVSFYNNEISEKSEIFDDQFSVERPDGSNFTLKIRSTKLEDSAMYFCASRDRPSYEQYFGPGTRLTVT.

The V gene is TRBV7-9, the J gene TRBJ2-1; no firm D call. The CDR3 extends over 14 amino acids. Deletions cut 8 bases from V and 2 bases from J, with 13 bases between. Germline lookup yields CDR1 SEHNR and CDR2 FQNEAQ (reference sequence). CDR3 amino acids: CASGLGVTYNEQFF. In DNA form, the CDR3 reads TGTGCCAGCGGGCTTGGGGTTACCTACAATGAGCAGTTCTTC. Supplemented by reference TRBV7-9 and TRBJ2-1, the full variable domain reads DTGVSQNPRHKITKRGQNVTFRCDPISEHNRLYWYRQTLGQGPEFLTYFQNEAQLEKSRLLSDRFSAERPKGSFSTLEIQRTEQGDSAMYLCASGLGVTYNEQFFGPGTRLTVL.

This clonotype was found many times. The CDR3, as DNA: TGTGCCAGCAACGCTGGGACAGGAGGTTCACCCCTCCACTTT. Its translation is CASNAGTGGSPLHF. The rearrangement uses TRBV6-2 or TRBV6-3 and TRBJ1-6; 8 bases agree with TRBD1. The ends lost 7 bases at V and 9 bases at J; junction bases unmatched: 8. The CDR3 runs to 14 residues. The germline CDR1 and CDR2 sequences are MNHEY and SVGEGT.

The chain is built from TRBV29-1 and TRBJ2-7; 7 bases align to TRBD1. V lost 0 bases and J lost 2; bases outside the gene matches: 7. The germline V gene encodes CDR1 SQVTM and CDR2 ANQGSEA. The CDR3 sequence is 15 residues long. CDR3 DNA sequence: TGCAGCGTTGAAGAAGGGACAGCAGGTGCCTACGAGCAGTACTTC. This encodes CSVEEGTAGAYEQYF.

The rearrangement links TRBV5-8 to TRBJ2-7, with TRBD2 matching 7 bases. V lost 2 bases and J lost 0; bases outside the gene matches: 29. The length of the CDR3 is 23 residues. Germline V gene data show CDR1 as SGHTS and CDR2 as YDEGEE. CDR3 residues: CASSFGRIGRLRGGGLSSYEQYF. The CDR3 DNA reads as TGTGCCAGCAGCTTCGGCCGAATCGGGAGGTTGAGGGGTGGCGGGCTGAGCTCCTACGAGCAGTACTTC. Using reference TRBV5-8 and TRBJ2-7 for the parts outside the CDR3, the full variable domain is EAGVTQSPTHLIKTRGQQATLRCSPISGHTSVYWYQQALGLGLQFLLWYDEGEERNRGNFPPRFSGRQFPNYSSELNVNALELEDSALYLCASSFGRIGRLRGGGLSSYEQYFGPGTRLTVT.

This clonotype was found many times. The genes are TRBV28 and TRBJ2-5; 8 bases are a match to TRBD1. Germline V gene lookup returns CDR1 MDHEN and CDR2 SYDVKM. V was pared by 10 bases and J by 7 bases, with 14 bases of the junction left unmatched. The CDR3 loop spans 14 amino acids. The CDR3, as DNA: TGTGCCACCAAAGGACAGGGTTGGTGGGGGACCCAGTACTTC. Amino acids: CATKGQGWWGTQYF.

At least ten counts were recorded for this clonotype. The rearrangement links TRBV6-1 to TRBJ1-5; unclear D gene. The CDR3 covers 11 residues. The V end was cut by 3 bases, the J end by 7 bases, with 4 bases between. Germline CDR1 is MNHNS and CDR2 is SASEGT. CDR3 bases: TGTGCCAGCAGTGACAGGCAGCCCCAGCATTTT. Translation: CASSDRQPQHF.

This clonotype has a count of ten or more. The chain links TRBV3-1 to TRBJ2-5, with 10 bases identical to TRBD1. After removal of 2 bases from V and 13 bases from J, the junction contained 13 bases not matched to a gene. The germline V gene has CDR1 LGHDT and CDR2 YNNKEL (reference sequence). The CDR3 contains 15 residues. The CDR3 reads CASSQRTGGLSVRYF. The CDR3 nucleotides read TGTGCCAGCAGCCAACGGACAGGGGGACTTTCGGTTCGGTACTTC.

This clonotype came up many times. V and J are TRBV28 and TRBJ2-7; no firm D call. CDR1 is MDHEN, CDR2 SYDVKM, per germline. The V and J ends lost 7 bases and 0 bases respectively, with 7 bases between them. The CDR3 has 12 amino acids. CDR3 in amino acids: CASTPGSYEQYF. The CDR3 nucleotides read TGTGCCAGCACGCCTGGCTCCTACGAGCAGTACTTC.

This clonotype was picked up a small number of times. This chain links TRBV10-2 with TRBJ1-4; D might be TRBD1 (6 bases). V lost 2 bases and J lost 5, with 12 bases in between. This CDR3 has 15 residues. The germline CDR1 and CDR2 sequences are WSHSY and SAAADI. CDR3 region: CASSEEGDWNEKLFF. Written as DNA, the CDR3 is TGCGCCAGCAGTGAGGAGGGGGACTGGAATGAAAAACTGTTTTTT.

This clonotype was observed many times. J is TRBJ2-1 and V is TRBV24-1, with D possibly TRBD1 on 6 matching bases. The V and J ends lost 2 bases and 4 bases respectively, with 14 bases between them. This CDR3 spans 16 amino acids. Germline V CDR1 and CDR2: KGHDR, SFDVKD. The CDR3 here is CATSDSIGQTYNEQFF. As DNA, the CDR3 is TGTGCCACCAGTGATTCGATAGGACAGACATACAATGAGCAGTTCTTC.

This clonotype was found many times. The genes are TRBV7-9 and TRBJ1-1, with D possibly matching TRBD1 (6 bases). The V gene's germline CDR1 is SEHNR and CDR2 FQNEAQ (reference sequence). The CDR3 is 17 residues long. Between the trimmed V and J ends, which lost 5 bases and 3 bases, there was a span of 22 bases. This CDR3 is CASSLSWQGNLDTEAFF. Here the CDR3 DNA reads TGTGCCAGCAGCCTTTCCTGGCAGGGGAATTTGGACACTGAAGCTTTCTTT.

The chain combines TRBV15 with TRBJ2-2; 7 positions match TRBD1. CDR1 and CDR2 from the germline V gene are LNHNV and YYDKDF (reference sequence). The CDR3 runs to 16 residues. J gave up 7 bases and V 0 bases, and 8 bases lay outside the gene matches. CDR3 amino acids: CATSRDLGGGGGELFF. DNA of the CDR3: TGTGCCACCAGCAGAGATTTAGGGGGCGGTGGCGGGGAGCTGTTTTTT. The full variable domain, completed using reference TRBV15 and TRBJ2-2, is DAMVIQNPRYQVTQFGKPVTLSCSQTLNHNVMYWYQQKSSQAPKLLFHYYDKDFNNEADTPDNFQSRRPNTSFCFLDIRSPGLGDTAMYLCATSRDLGGGGGELFFGEGSRLTVL.

The chain combines TRBV6-1 with TRBJ2-7, with D uncertain. This CDR3 contains 12 residues. Germline CDR1 and CDR2: MNHNS and SASEGT. Trimming left V 7 bases short and J 0 bases short, with 7 bases between. In nucleotides, the CDR3 is TGTGCCAGCACGAGTAGCTCCTACGAGCAGTACTTC. Translation gives CASTSSSYEQYF.

The sample holds many counts of this clonotype. The V gene is TRBV7-2, the J gene TRBJ1-4, with 8 bases fitting TRBD1. The CDR3 totals 15 residues. Germline-derived CDR1 and CDR2 are SGHTA and FQGNSA. Losses at the gene ends were 6 bases for V and 5 bases for J; bases not matched to a gene: 8. The CDR3 region has the DNA TGTGCCAGCAGATTACAGGGGGACCACAATGAAAAACTGTTTTTT. This gives the protein CASRLQGDHNEKLFF.

This clonotype was seen many times. The chain is built from TRBV28 and TRBJ1-1; 8 bases are shared with TRBD1. Germline loops: CDR1 MDHEN, CDR2 SYDVKM. The CDR3 contains 15 residues. With V trimmed by 1 base and J by 1 base, 2 bases remained unmatched. This chain's CDR3 is CASSLYRGANTEAFF. CDR3 DNA: TGTGCCAGCAGTTTATACAGGGGGGCGAACACTGAAGCTTTCTTT.

This chain uses TRBV7-3 with TRBJ2-2; 7 bases match TRBD1. The CDR3 loop spans 15 amino acids. Germline V CDR1 and CDR2: SGHTA, FQGTGA. The V segment lost 5 bases and the J segment 6 bases; nucleotides outside the gene matches: 9. The CDR3 DNA reads TGTGCCAGCAGCGAGACGACAGGGTTGGCCGGGGAGCTGTTTTTT. It translates to CASSETTGLAGELFF.

At least ten counts were recorded for this clonotype. The gene calls are TRBV28 and TRBJ1-2, with D perhaps matching TRBD1 (6 bases). The CDR3 has 14 residues. The V end lost 6 bases, the J end lost 4 bases, and 15 bases lay between the germline ends. Per the germline V gene, CDR1 is MDHEN and CDR2 is SYDVKM. The CDR3 bases are TGTGCCAGCAGACTTCAGGGGTCTCCCTATGGCTACACCTTC. Translating gives CASRLQGSPYGYTF.

This clonotype has just a few counts. The chain employs TRBV2 and TRBJ2-4; the D is unclear. This CDR3 contains 12 residues. The germline V and J ends were trimmed by 3 bases and 11 bases, with 11 bases remaining between them. Germline V lookup: CDR1 SNHLY, CDR2 FYNNEI. CDR3 DNA: TGTGCCAGCAGTGAGACAAAAGTAGTTCAGTACTTC. This sequence encodes CASSETKVVQYF.

This clonotype has just a few counts. The chain carries TRBV6-1 and TRBJ1-5; D not resolved. CDR1 is MNHNS, CDR2 SASEGT, per germline. The CDR3 has 15 amino acids. The germline V and J ends were trimmed by 5 bases and 3 bases, with 14 bases remaining between them. The CDR3, as DNA: TGTGCCAGCAGTAGGGATGTGGTGGACAATCAGCCCCAGCATTTT. Encoded protein: CASSRDVVDNQPQHF.

The V and J genes are TRBV2 and TRBJ2-2, with 10 bases matching TRBD2. The V segment lost 0 bases and the J segment 11 bases; nucleotides outside the gene matches: 6. The germline V gene encodes CDR1 SNHLY and CDR2 FYNNEI. The CDR3 is made up of 15 amino acids. CDR3 bases: TGTGCCAGCAGTGAAGCTGGCCTAGCGGGAGCAGAGCTGTTTTTT. Its protein product is CASSEAGLAGAELFF.

In its sample, this clonotype was seen a few times. The chain uses TRBV14 and TRBJ2-3, with a weak D call TRBD2 (6 bases). Trimming removed 2 bases at V and 5 bases at J, with 8 bases between. In germline, CDR1 is SGHDN, CDR2 FVKESK. The CDR3 extends over 13 amino acids. CDR3 sequence (DNA): TGTGCCAGCAGCCAACGGGGAGGAGATACGCAGTATTTT. Amino acid sequence: CASSQRGGDTQYF.

This clonotype was observed at least ten times. The chain joins TRBV12-3 or TRBV12-4 to TRBJ2-5, with TRBD2 matching 8 bases. After removal of 8 bases from V and 3 bases from J, the junction contained 5 bases not matched to a gene. The CDR3 has 13 amino acids. This CDR3 reads CASGLAVKETQYF. DNA for the CDR3: TGTGCCAGCGGACTAGCCGTTAAAGAGACCCAGTACTTC.